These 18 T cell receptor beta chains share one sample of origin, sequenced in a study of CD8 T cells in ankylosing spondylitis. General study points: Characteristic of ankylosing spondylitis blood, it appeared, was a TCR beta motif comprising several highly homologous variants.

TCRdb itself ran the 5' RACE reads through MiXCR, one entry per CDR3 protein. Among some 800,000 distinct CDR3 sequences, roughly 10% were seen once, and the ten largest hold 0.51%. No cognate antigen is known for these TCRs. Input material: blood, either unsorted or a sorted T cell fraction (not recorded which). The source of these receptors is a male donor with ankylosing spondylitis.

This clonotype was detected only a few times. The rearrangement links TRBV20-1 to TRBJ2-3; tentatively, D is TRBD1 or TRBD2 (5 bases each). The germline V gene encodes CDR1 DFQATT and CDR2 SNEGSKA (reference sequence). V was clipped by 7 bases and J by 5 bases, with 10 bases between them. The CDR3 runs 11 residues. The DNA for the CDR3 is TGCAGTGGGGGGAGCCTAGATACGCAGTATTTT. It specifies CSGGSLDTQYF.

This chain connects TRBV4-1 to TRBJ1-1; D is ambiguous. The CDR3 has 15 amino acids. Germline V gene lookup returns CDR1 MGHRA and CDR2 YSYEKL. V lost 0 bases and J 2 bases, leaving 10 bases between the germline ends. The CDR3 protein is CASSQDSRLNTEAFF. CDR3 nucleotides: TGCGCCAGCAGCCAAGATTCCAGGCTCAACACTGAAGCTTTCTTT.

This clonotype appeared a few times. CDR3 nucleotide sequence: TGTGCCAGCAGGCGGGACAGGGCGGCCGAGCAGTACTTC. Protein sequence: CASRRDRAAEQYF. The chain combines TRBV6-5 with TRBJ2-7; 9 nucleotides align to TRBD1. Trimming took 6 bases from V and 6 from J; bases not matched to a gene: 6. CDR1 and CDR2 from the germline V gene are MNHEY and SVGAGI. CDR3 length equals 13 residues.

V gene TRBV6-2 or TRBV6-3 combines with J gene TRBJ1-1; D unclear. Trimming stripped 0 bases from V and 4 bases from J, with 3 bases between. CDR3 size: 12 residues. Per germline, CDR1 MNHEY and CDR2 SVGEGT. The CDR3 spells CASSYSVTEAFF. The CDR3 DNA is TGTGCCAGCAGTTACTCGGTCACTGAAGCTTTCTTT.

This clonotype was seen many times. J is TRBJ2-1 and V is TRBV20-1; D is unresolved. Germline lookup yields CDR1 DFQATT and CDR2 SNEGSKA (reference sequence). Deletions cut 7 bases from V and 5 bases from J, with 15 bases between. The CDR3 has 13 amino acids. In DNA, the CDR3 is TGCAGTGTTGAACGCAGTGGGGACAATGAGCAGTTCTTC. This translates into CSVERSGDNEQFF.

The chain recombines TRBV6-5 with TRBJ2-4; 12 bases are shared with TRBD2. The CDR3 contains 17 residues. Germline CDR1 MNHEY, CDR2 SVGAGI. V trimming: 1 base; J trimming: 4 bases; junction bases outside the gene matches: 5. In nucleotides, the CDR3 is TGTGCCAGCAGTTACTTCGGACTAGCGGGGAGAAAAAACATTCAGTACTTC. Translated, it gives CASSYFGLAGRKNIQYF.

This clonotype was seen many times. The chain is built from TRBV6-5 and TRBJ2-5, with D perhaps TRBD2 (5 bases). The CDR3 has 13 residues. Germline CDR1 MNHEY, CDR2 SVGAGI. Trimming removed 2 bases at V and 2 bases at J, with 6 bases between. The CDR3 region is CASSYKRQETQYF. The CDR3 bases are TGTGCCAGCAGTTACAAGCGGCAAGAGACCCAGTACTTC.

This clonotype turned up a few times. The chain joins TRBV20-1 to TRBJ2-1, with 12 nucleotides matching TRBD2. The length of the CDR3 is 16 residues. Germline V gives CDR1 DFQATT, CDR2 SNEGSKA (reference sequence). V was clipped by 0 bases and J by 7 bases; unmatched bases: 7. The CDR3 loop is CSARDSTSGSFNEQFF. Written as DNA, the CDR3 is TGCAGTGCTAGAGATTCGACTAGCGGGAGCTTTAATGAGCAGTTCTTC.

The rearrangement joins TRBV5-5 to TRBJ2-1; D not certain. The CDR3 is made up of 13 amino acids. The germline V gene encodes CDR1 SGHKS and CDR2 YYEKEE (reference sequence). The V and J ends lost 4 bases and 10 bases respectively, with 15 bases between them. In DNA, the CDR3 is TGTGCCAGCAGCCCCGGGCTCAGGTACGAGCAGTTCTTC. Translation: CASSPGLRYEQFF.

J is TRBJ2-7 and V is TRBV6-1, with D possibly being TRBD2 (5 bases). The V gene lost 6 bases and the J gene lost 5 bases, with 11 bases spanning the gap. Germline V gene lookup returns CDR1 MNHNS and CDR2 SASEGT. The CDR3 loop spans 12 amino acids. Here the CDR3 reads CASRFGKDEQYF. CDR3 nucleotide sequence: TGTGCCAGCAGATTCGGGAAGGACGAGCAGTACTTC.

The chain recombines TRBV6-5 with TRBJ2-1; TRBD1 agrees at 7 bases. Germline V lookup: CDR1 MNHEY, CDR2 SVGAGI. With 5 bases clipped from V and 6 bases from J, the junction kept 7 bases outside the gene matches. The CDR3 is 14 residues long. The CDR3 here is CASSQLGQVNEQFF. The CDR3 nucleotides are TGTGCCAGCAGTCAACTCGGACAGGTCAATGAGCAGTTCTTC.

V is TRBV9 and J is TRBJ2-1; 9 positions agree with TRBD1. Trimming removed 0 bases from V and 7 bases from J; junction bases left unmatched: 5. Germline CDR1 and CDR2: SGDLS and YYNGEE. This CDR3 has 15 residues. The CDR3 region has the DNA TGTGCCAGCAGCGTAGCGACAGGGGGTAGGAATGAGCAGTTCTTC. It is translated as CASSVATGGRNEQFF.

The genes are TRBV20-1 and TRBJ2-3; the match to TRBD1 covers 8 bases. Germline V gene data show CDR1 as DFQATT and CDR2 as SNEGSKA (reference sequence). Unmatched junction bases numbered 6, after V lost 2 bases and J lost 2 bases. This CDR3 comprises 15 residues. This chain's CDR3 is CSARRQGALTDTQYF. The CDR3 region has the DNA TGCAGTGCTAGAAGGCAGGGGGCCCTCACAGATACGCAGTATTTT.

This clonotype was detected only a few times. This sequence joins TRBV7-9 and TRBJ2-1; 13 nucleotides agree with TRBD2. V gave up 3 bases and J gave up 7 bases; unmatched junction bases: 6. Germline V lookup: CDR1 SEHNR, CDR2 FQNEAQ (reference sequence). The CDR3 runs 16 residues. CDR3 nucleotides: TGTGCCAGCAGCTTTCCGACTAGCGGGAGGAGGAATGAGCAGTTCTTC. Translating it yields CASSFPTSGRRNEQFF.

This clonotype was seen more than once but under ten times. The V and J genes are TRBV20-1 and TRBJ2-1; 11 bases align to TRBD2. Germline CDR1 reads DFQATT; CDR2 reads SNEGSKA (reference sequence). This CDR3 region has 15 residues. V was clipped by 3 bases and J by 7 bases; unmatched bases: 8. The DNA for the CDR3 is TGCAGTGCTAGTTATAGCGGGAGGGCCGAAAATGAGCAGTTCTTC. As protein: CSASYSGRAENEQFF.

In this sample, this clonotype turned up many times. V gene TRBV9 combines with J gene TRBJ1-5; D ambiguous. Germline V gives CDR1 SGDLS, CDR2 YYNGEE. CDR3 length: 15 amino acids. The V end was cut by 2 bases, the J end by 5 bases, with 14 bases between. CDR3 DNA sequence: TGTGCCAGCAGCGTTTCGGTTGGGGAGTATCAGCCCCAGCATTTT. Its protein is CASSVSVGEYQPQHF.

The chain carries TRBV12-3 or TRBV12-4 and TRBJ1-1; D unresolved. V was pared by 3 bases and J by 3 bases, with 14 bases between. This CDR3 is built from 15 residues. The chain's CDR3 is CASSFWGSRDTEAFF. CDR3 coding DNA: TGTGCCAGCAGTTTTTGGGGATCGAGGGACACTGAAGCTTTCTTT.

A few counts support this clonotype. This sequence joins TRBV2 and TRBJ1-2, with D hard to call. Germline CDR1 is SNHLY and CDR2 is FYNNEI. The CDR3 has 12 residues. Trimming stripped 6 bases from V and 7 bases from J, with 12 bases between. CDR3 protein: CASRSFRRGYTF. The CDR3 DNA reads TGTGCCAGCAGATCCTTTCGGCGTGGCTACACCTTC.